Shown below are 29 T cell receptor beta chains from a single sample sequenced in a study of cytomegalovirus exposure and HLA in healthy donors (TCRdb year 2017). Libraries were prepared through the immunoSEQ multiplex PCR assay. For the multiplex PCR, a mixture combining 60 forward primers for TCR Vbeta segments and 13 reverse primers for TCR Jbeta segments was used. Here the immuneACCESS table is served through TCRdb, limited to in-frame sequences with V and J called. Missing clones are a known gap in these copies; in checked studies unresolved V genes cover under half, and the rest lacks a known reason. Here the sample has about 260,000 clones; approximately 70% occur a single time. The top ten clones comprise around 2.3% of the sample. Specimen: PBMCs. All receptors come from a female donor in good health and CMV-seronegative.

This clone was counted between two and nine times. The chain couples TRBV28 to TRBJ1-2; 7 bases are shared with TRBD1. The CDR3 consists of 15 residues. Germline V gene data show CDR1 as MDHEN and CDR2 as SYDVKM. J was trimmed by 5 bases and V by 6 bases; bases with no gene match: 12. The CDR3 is CASSPIPGQSYGYTF. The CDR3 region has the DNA TGTGCCAGCAGCCCTATCCCGGGACAGAGTTATGGCTACACCTTC.

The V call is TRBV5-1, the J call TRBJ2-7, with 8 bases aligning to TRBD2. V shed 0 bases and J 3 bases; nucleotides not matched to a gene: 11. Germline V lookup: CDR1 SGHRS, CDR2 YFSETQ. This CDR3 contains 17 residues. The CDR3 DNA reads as TGCGCCAGCAGCTTGGATAGCGGGACCCTGCCGGACTACGAGCAGTACTTC. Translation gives CASSLDSGTLPDYEQYF.

The CDR3 region is CASRRGTTHDNEQFF. The CDR3 DNA reads TGTGCCAGCCGTCGGGGGACCACACATGACAATGAGCAGTTCTTC. The chain uses TRBV27 and TRBJ2-1; D may be TRBD2 (6 bases). Per the germline V gene, CDR1 is MNHEY and CDR2 is SMNVEV (reference sequence). The V gene lost 8 bases and the J gene lost 5 bases, with 19 bases spanning the gap. The CDR3 length is 15 residues.

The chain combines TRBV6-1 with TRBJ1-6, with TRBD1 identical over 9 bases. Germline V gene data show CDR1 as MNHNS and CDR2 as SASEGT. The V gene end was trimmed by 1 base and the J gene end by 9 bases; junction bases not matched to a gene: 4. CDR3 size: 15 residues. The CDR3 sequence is CASSEDGTGSSPLHF. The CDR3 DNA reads TGTGCCAGCAGTGAAGACGGGACAGGGAGTTCACCCCTCCACTTT.

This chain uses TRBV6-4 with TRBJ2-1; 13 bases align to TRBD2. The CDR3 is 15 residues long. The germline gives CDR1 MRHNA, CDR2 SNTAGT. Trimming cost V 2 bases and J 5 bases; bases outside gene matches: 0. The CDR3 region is CASSDGTSGDNEQFF. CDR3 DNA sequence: TGTGCCAGCAGTGACGGGACTAGCGGGGACAATGAGCAGTTCTTC.

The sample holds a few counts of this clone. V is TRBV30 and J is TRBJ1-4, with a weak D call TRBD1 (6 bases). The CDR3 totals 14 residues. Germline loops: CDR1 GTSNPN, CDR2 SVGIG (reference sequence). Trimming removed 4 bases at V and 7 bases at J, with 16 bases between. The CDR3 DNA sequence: TGTGCCTGGAACGGGGGGGGCAATGGTGAAAAACTGTTTTTT. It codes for CAWNGGGNGEKLFF.

DNA for the CDR3: TGTGCCAGCAGCGAATCTCCGACAGCTATCCCCGAAGCTTTCTTT. This encodes CASSESPTAIPEAFF. The chain recombines TRBV9 with TRBJ1-1; weak D call: TRBD1 (5 bases). This CDR3 region has 15 residues. Trimming cost V 3 bases and J 8 bases, with 20 bases left between them. Germline V gene sequence: CDR1 SGDLS, CDR2 YYNGEE.

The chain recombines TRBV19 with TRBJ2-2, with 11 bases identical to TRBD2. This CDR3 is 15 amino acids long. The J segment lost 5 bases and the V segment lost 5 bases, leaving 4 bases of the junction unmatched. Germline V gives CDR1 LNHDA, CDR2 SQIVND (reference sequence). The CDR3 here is CASSASSGGTGELFF. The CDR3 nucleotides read TGTGCCAGTAGTGCGTCTAGCGGGGGGACCGGGGAGCTGTTTTTT.

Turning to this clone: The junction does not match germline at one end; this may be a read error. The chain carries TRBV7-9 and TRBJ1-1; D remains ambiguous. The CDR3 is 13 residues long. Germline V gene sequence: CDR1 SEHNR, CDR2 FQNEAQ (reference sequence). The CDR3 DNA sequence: TGTTCCAGCAGCTTAATGGCGGAATCGAAAGCTTTCTTT. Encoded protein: CSSSLMAESKAFF.

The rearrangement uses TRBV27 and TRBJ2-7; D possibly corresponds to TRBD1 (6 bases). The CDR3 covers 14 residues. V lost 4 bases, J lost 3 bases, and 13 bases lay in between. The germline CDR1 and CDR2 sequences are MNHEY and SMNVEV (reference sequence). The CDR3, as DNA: TGTGCCAGCAGTTCCTCGGACAGAATCTACGAGCAGTACTTC. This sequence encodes CASSSSDRIYEQYF.

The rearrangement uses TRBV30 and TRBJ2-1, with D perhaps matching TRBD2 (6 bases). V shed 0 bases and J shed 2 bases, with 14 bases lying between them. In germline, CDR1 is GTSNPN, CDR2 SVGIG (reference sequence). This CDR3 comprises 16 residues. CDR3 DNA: TGTGCCTGGAGTGTCGGGAGATGGAGCGCCTACAATGAGCAGTTCTTC. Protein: CAWSVGRWSAYNEQFF.

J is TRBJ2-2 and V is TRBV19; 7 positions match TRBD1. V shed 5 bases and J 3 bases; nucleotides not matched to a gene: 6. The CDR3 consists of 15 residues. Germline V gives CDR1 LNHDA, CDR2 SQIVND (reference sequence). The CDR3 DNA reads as TGTGCCAGTAGTGTCTGGACAGGTTACACCGGGGAGCTGTTTTTT. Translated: CASSVWTGYTGELFF.

CDR3: CASRGGTGAGDTQYF. The CDR3 DNA is TGCGCCAGCAGAGGTGGGACAGGGGCGGGAGATACGCAGTATTTT. The chain uses TRBV5-1 and TRBJ2-3, with TRBD1 identical over 10 bases. The V gene end was trimmed by 5 bases and the J gene end by 5 bases; junction bases not matched to a gene: 8. This CDR3 region has 15 residues. Germline CDR1 is SGHRS and CDR2 is YFSETQ.

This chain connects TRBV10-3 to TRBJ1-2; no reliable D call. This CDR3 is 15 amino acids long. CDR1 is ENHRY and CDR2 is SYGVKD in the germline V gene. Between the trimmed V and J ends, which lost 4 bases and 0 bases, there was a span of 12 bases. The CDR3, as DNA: TGTGCCATCAGTGGAACCAATTCAGCTAACTATGGCTACACCTTC. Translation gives CAISGTNSANYGYTF.

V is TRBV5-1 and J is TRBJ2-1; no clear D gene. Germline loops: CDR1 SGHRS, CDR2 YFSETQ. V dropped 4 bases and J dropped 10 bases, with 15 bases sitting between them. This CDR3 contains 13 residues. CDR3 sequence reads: CASSLTPEREQFF. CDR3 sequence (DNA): TGCGCCAGCAGCCTGACTCCCGAGAGGGAGCAGTTCTTC.

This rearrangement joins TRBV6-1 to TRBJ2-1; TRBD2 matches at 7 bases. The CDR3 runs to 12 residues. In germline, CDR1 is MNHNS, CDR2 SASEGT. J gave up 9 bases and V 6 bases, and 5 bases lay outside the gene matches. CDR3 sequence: CASRTSLGEQFF. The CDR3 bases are TGTGCCAGCAGGACTAGCCTAGGTGAGCAGTTCTTC.

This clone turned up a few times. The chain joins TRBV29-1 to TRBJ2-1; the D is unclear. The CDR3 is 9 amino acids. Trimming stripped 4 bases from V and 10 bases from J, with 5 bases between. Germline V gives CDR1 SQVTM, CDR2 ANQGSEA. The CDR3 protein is CSVGPEQFF. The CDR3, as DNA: TGCAGCGTTGGGCCCGAGCAGTTCTTC.

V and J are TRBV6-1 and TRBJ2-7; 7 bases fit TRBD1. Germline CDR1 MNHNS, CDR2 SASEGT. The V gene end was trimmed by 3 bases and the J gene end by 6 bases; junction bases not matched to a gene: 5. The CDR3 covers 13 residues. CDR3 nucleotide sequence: TGTGCCAGCAGTGACGGACAGGCCACCGAGCAGTACTTC. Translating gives CASSDGQATEQYF.

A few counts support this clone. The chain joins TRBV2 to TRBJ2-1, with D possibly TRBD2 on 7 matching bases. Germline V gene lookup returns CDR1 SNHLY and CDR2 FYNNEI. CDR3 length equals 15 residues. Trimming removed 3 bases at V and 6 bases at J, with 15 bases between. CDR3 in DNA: TGTGCCAGCAGTGAGGAGCGGGACATATTCAATGAGCAGTTCTTC. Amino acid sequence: CASSEERDIFNEQFF.

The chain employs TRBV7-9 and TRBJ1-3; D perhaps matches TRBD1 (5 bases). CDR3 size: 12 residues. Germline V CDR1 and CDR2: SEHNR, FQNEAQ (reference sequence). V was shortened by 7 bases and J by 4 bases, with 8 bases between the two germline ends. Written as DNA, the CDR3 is TGTGCCAGCACGCGACAGGGAAACACCATATATTTT. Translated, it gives CASTRQGNTIYF. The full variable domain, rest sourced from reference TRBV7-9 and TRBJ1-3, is DTGVSQNPRHKITKRGQNVTFRCDPISEHNRLYWYRQTLGQGPEFLTYFQNEAQLEKSRLLSDRFSAERPKGSFSTLEIQRTEQGDSAMYLCASTRQGNTIYFGEGSWLTVV.

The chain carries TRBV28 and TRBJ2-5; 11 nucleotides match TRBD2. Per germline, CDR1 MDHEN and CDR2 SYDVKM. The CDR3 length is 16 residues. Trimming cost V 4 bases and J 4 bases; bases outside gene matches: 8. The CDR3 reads CASSSPVGLAGETQYF. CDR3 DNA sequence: TGTGCCAGCAGTTCCCCAGTAGGACTAGCGGGAGAGACCCAGTACTTC.

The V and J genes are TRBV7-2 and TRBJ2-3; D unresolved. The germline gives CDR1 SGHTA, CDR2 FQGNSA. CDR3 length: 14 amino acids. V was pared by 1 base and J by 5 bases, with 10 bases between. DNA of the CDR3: TGTGCCAGCAGCTTAGGTTTGCAGAAAGATACGCAGTATTTT. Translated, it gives CASSLGLQKDTQYF.

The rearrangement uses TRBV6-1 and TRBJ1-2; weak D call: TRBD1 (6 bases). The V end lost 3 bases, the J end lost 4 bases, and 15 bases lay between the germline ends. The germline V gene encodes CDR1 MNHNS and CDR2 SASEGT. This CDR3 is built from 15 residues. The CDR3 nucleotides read TGTGCCAGCAGTGACGGGGGGGGCGGCGCCTATGGCTACACCTTC. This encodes CASSDGGGGAYGYTF.

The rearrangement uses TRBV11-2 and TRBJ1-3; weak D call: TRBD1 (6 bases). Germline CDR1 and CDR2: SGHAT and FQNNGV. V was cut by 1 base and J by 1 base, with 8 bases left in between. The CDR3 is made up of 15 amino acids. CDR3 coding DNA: TGTGCCAGCAGCTTAGTAGGGGGTTCTGGAAACACCATATATTTT. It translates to CASSLVGGSGNTIYF. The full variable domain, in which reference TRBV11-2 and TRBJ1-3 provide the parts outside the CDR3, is EAGVAQSPRYKIIEKRQSVAFWCNPISGHATLYWYQQILGQGPKLLIQFQNNGVVDDSQLPKDRFSAERLKGVDSTLKIQPAKLEDSAVYLCASSLVGGSGNTIYFGEGSWLTVV.

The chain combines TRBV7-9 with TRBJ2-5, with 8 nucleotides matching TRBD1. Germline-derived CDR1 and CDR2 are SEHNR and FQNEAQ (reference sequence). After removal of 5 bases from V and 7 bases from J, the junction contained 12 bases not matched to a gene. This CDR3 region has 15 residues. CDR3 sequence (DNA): TGTGCCAGCAGCGCCCGACAGGGGCCAACAGGGACCCAGTACTTC. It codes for CASSARQGPTGTQYF.

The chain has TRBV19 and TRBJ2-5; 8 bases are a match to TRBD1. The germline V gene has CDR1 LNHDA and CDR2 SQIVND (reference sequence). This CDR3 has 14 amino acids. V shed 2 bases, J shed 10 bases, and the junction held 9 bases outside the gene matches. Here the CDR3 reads CASSIQGAQGIQYF. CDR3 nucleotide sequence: TGTGCCAGTAGTATACAGGGGGCCCAAGGGATCCAGTACTTC. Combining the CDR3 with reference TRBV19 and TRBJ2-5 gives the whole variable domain DGGITQSPKYLFRKEGQNVTLSCEQNLNHDAMYWYRQDPGQGLRLIYYSQIVNDFQKGDIAEGYSVSREKKESFPLTVTSAQKNPTAFYLCASSIQGAQGIQYFGPGTRLLVL.

CDR3 DNA sequence: TGTGCCAGCAGCTTACTACGTGTAGATACGCAGTATTTT. It is translated as CASSLLRVDTQYF. V and J are TRBV7-2 and TRBJ2-3; D not resolved. V was pared by 2 bases and J by 5 bases, with 8 bases between. Germline lookup yields CDR1 SGHTA and CDR2 FQGNSA. CDR3 length equals 13 residues.

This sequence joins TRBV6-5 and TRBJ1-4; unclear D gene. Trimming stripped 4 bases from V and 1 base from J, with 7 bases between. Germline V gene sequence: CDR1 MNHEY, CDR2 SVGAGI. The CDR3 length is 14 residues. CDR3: CASSWQITNEKLFF. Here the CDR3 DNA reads TGTGCCAGCAGTTGGCAGATAACTAATGAAAAACTGTTTTTT.

The CDR3 bases are TGTGCCAGCAGCAGCAGGGGCGATAGTGTCTCACCCCTCCACTTT. Protein: CASSSRGDSVSPLHF. The V and J genes are TRBV6-1 and TRBJ1-6; D may be TRBD1 (6 bases). CDR3 size: 15 residues. The germline V gene has CDR1 MNHNS and CDR2 SASEGT. Trimming stripped 6 bases from V and 10 bases from J, with 19 bases between.